The subject of this entry is one T cell receptor (beta chain). Germline loops: CDR1 MDHEN, CDR2 SYDVKM. The J segment lost 6 bases and the V segment lost 5 bases, leaving 11 bases of the junction unmatched. The CDR3 has 16 amino acids. The source of the sample is a study of blood T cell repertoires in COVID-19. Overall study context: COVID-19 samples from acute and convalescent phases originated in the United States, Italy and Spain. T cells, B-cell-depleted T cells, or PBMCs supplied cDNA or gDNA.

Study processing details: Reference gene primers were amplified, and this amplification served to estimate nucleated cell counts. Using immunoSEQ multiplex PCR, the repertoire was profiled, and TCRdb retains in-frame clones only, with some absent. The V and J calls and clone size were taken over from that table, and D and trimming were inferred from the DNA. The sample consists of 280,000 or so clones, roughly 85% of them appearing once. This chain joins TRBV28 and TRBJ2-2, with 8 bases lining up with TRBD1. This sequence was found in a woman in her fifties or sixties who had recovered from COVID-19. Sequencing used peripheral blood. CDR3 region: CASSPQGAQTAGELFF. The CDR3 DNA sequence: TGTGCCAGCAGTCCGCAGGGGGCCCAGACGGCCGGGGAGCTGTTTTTT.